This TCR beta chain was documented in a study of T-cell reconstitution after alpha-beta-depleted transplantation in children. This clonotype showed up many times. Its antigen is not known. Study-wide results and caveats: Approximately two months post-transplant, alpha-beta T cells reportedly originated from several hundred expanded graft clones. After one year, T-cell counts and TCRbeta diversity mostly came from new T cells. From surviving recipient T cells and thymic progenitors came the high day-60 TCRbeta diversity observed in some patients.

The TCRbeta library incorporated unique molecular identifiers. Using its own MiXCR run on the PCR reads, TCRdb lists one record per CDR3 protein. The sample lists around 250,000 distinct CDR3 sequences, around 7.8% occurring once. With 3 bases clipped from V and 1 base from J, the junction kept 2 bases outside the gene matches. This CDR3 region has 13 residues. The germline V gene encodes CDR1 DFQATT and CDR2 SNEGSKA (reference sequence). The sequenced sample was PBMCs, mostly from graft donor cells, obtained 180 days after TCRalphabeta/CD19-depleted stem cell transplant. This receptor was identified in a male patient younger than 18 who had a stem cell transplant for acute lymphoblastic leukemia, so the T cells may come from the graft donor. This sequence joins TRBV20-1 and TRBJ2-7, with 8 bases identical to TRBD1. CDR3 in amino acids: CSASGQGSYEQYF. The CDR3, as DNA: TGCAGTGCTAGCGGACAGGGATCCTACGAGCAGTACTTC.